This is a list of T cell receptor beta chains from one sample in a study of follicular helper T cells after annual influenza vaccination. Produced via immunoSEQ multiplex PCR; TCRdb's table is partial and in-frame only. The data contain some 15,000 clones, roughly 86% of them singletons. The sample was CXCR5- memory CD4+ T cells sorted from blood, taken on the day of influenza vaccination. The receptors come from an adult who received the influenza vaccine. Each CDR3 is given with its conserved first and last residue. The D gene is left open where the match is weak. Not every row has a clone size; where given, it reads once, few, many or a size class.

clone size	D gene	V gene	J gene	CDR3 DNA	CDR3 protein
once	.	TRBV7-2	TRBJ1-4	TGTGCCAGCAGCTTAGCGGGGCCGGCTAATGAAAAACTGTTTTTT	CASSLAGPANEKLFF
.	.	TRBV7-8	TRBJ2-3	TGTGCCAGCAGCTTATGGGCAAAAGGGAGGACAGATACGCAGTATTTT	CASSLWAKGRTDTQYF
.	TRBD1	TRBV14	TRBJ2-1	TGTGCCAGCAGCCAAACAGGGACAGGGAACAATGAGCAGTTCTTC	CASSQTGTGNNEQFF
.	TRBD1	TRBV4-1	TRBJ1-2	TGCGCCAGCAGCCAACCGGGACAGGGGGCGGGAGGCTACACCTTC	CASSQPGQGAGGYTF
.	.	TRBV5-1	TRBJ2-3	TGCGCCAGCAGCTACGGGGCCGGGTTTACAGATACGCAGTATTTT	CASSYGAGFTDTQYF
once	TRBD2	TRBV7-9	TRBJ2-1	TGTGCCAGCAGCTACGGACTAGCGGAACACAATGAGCAGTTCTTC	CASSYGLAEHNEQFF
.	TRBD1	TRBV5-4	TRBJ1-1	TGTGCCAGCAGCCAAACAGGGGTTAAAGCTTTCTTT	CASSQTGVKAFF
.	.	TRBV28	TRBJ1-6	TGTGCCAGCAGTTTGCCAGGAAGCTCCTATAATTCACCCCTCCACTTT	CASSLPGSSYNSPLHF
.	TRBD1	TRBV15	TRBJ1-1	TGTGCCACCAGCAGAGATGGAGGGACAGGCAAAGCTTTCTTT	CATSRDGGTGKAFF
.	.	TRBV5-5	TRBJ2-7	TGTGCCAGCAGCTTGGCTTTGTTGCCGAACTACGAGCAGTACTTC	CASSLALLPNYEQYF
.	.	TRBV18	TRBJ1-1	TGTGCCAGCTCACCGTACATGAACACTGAAGCTTTCTTT	CASSPYMNTEAFF
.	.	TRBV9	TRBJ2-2	TGTGCCAGCAGCGTGGGAGACACCGACACCGGGGAGCTGTTTTTT	CASSVGDTDTGELFF
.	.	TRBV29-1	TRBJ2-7	TGCAGCGTTGGTTTCCAATCCTACGAGCAGTACTTC	CSVGFQSYEQYF
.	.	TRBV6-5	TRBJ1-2	TGTGCCAGCAGCCGATCCGGCCGGGCAAACTATGGCTACACCTTC	CASSRSGRANYGYTF
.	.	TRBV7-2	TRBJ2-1	TGTGCCAGCAGCTCTTTAGGTCCATGGAATGAGCAGTTCTTC	CASSSLGPWNEQFF
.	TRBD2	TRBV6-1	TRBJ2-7	TGTGCCAGCATGGGGCGGGGGGGCGATGGGTACGAGCAGTACTTC	CASMGRGGDGYEQYF
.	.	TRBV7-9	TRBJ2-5	TGTGCCAGCAGCCAAACCAAAGAGACCCAGTACTTC	CASSQTKETQYF
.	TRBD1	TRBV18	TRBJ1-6	TGTGCCAGCTCACCACCGAAGATAGGGACAGGGGGTAGCTCCTATAATTCACCCCTCCACTTT	CASSPPKIGTGGSSYNSPLHF
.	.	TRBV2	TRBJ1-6	TGTGCCAGCAGCCGGGACGGCGCAAGGGGGAATTCACCCCTCCACTTT	CASSRDGARGNSPLHF
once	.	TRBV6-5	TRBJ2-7	TGTGCCAGCAGTTACGGACCCGCCTACGAGCAGTACTTC	CASSYGPAYEQYF
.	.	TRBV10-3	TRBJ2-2	TGTGCCATCAGTGAACCAGGGCCCGGGGAGCTGTTTTTT	CAISEPGPGELFF
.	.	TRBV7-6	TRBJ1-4	TGTGCCAGCAGCTACTCTCAACAGGGAAAACTGTTTTTT	CASSYSQQGKLFF
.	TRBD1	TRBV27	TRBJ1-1	TGTGCCAGCAGTTGGACCGGGACAGGGAACACTGAAGCTTTCTTT	CASSWTGTGNTEAFF
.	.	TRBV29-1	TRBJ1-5	TGCAGCCCCCTTCCGTTTAGCAATCAGCCCCAGCATTTT	CSPLPFSNQPQHF
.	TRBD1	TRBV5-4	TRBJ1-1	TGTGCCAGCAGCGCGACAGGGGGGAGCACTGAAGCTTTCTTT	CASSATGGSTEAFF
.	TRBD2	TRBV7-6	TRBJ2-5	TGTGCCAGCAGCTTAAGAGCCAGCGGGGGGGCAGGGGACCAAGAGACCCAGTACTTC	CASSLRASGGAGDQETQYF
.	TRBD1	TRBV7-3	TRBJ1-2	TGTGCCAGCAGCTTAGAGGGGGCCGAGGGCTACACCTTC	CASSLEGAEGYTF
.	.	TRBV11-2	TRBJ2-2	TGTGCCAGCAGCTTAGTCTCGGGGACCTCGAACACCGGGGAGCTGTTTTTT	CASSLVSGTSNTGELFF
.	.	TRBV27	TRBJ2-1	TGTGCCAGCAGTTTATTCCCCTACAATGAGCAGTTCTTC	CASSLFPYNEQFF
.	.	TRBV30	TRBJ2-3	TGTGCCTGGAGTCAGCAGTTGGGGGGACTCGGTACGCAGTATTTT	CAWSQQLGGLGTQYF
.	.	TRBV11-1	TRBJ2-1	TGTGCCAGCAGCTCGTCGATGGGAATAGTTGCCTACAATGAGCAGTTCTTC	CASSSSMGIVAYNEQFF
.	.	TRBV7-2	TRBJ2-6	TGTGCCAGCAGCTTAGAAGGGACGAGGCTCCTCTCTGGGGCCAACGTCCTGACTTTC	CASSLEGTRLLSGANVLTF
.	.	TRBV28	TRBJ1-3	TGTGCCAGCAGTTCACAGCGTTTTGGAAACACCATATATTTT	CASSSQRFGNTIYF
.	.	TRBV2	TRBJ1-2	TGTGCCAGCACCTTGGGTAACTATGGCTACACCTTC	CASTLGNYGYTF
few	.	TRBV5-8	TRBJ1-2	TGTGCCAGCAGCAAGGTGTTTAGGGGGGGCTCAGGCTACACCTTC	CASSKVFRGGSGYTF
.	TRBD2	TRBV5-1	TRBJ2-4	TGCGCCAGCAGCTTATTGGTAGGGAGGGTCAAAAACATTCAGTACTTC	CASSLLVGRVKNIQYF
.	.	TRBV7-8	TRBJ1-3	TGTGCCAGCGGACACAGGGCAAGGGGGGGAAACACCATATATTTT	CASGHRARGGNTIYF
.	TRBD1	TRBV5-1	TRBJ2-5	TGCGCCAGCAGCTTGGAGGGACAGGGAGAGACCCAGTACTTC	CASSLEGQGETQYF
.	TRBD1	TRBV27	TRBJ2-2	TGTGCCAGCACCCTCAAGTGGACAGGGGTCACCGGGGAGCTGTTTTTT	CASTLKWTGVTGELFF
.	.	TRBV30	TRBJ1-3	TGTGCCTGTAGATCAAAGGGTAGCTCTGGAAACACCATATATTTT	CACRSKGSSGNTIYF
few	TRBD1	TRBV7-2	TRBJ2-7	TGTGCCAGCAGCTTCACCCGGGACAGGGGTTCCGACGAGCAGTACTTC	CASSFTRDRGSDEQYF
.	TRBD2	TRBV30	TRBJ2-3	TGTGCCTGGAGTTCCGGGCTACTAGCGGGGAGGGGGGATACGCAGTATTTT	CAWSSGLLAGRGDTQYF
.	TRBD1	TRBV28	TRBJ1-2	TGTGCCAGCAGTTCACCGGGACAGGGACAGGGTGGCTACACCTTC	CASSSPGQGQGGYTF
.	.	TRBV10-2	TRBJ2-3	TGCGCCAGCAGTGAGAGGCCCCTCCCGGCACCCACAGATACGCAGTATTTT	CASSERPLPAPTDTQYF
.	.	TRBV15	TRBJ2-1	TGTGCCACCAGCAAAGAAGGATGGACAAACAATGAGCAGTTCTTC	CATSKEGWTNNEQFF
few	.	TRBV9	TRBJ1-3	TGTGCCAGCAGCGTAAATTATCGGGGTAGTGGAAACACCATATATTTT	CASSVNYRGSGNTIYF
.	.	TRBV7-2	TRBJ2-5	TGTGCCAGCAGCCCTGGGGCTAGCCTACAAGAGACCCAGTACTTC	CASSPGASLQETQYF
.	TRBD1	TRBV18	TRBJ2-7	TGTGCCAGCTCACCGGGACAGGGGGCGAGAGAGCAGTACTTC	CASSPGQGAREQYF
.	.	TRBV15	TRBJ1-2	TGTGCCACCAGCAGAGTCGCTTCCTATGGCTACACCTTC	CATSRVASYGYTF
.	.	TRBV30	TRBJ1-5	TGTGCCTGGAGCAGGGAAGGCCAGCCCCAGCATTTT	CAWSREGQPQHF
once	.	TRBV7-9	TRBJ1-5	TGTGCCAGCAGCTTAGGTTCCGGGAACCAGCCCCAGCATTTT	CASSLGSGNQPQHF
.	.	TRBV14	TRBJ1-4	TGTGCCAGCAGCCAAGGGACAGTAAATAATGAAAAACTGTTTTTT	CASSQGTVNNEKLFF
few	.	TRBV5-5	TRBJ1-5	TGTGCCAGCAGCTTGACAGGGAATCAGCCCCAGCATTTT	CASSLTGNQPQHF
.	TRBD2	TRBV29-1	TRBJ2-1	TGCAGCGTTGACACACTAGCGTCCTACAATGAGCAGTTCTTC	CSVDTLASYNEQFF
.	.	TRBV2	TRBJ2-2	TGTGCCAGTACAAAGCTGAACACCGGGGAGCTGTTTTTT	CASTKLNTGELFF
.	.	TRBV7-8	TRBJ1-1	TGTGCCAGCAGCGTAACACAGCATCTGAACACTGAAGCTTTCTTT	CASSVTQHLNTEAFF